The clone carrying this T cell receptor beta chain was seen repeatedly, ten times or more. All unsorted peripheral T cells were captured because whole blood was used without fractionation. The CDR3 length is 13 residues. CDR1 SGHVS and CDR2 FQNEAQ come from the germline V gene. The ends were cut back, 5 bases at V and 8 bases at J, with 12 bases in the middle. The data belong to a study of HIV-infected patients and healthy controls. Alpha and beta constant-region primers primed reverse transcription of around 500 ng RNA. Using multiplexing indices, alpha and beta chain libraries were generated apart by chain-specific third strand synthesis. The library got P5 and P7 elements plus a second index, then a roughly 22-cycle PCR. TCRdb ran MiXCR on the 5' RACE reads and lists one entry per CDR3 protein. The sample has about 8,300 distinct CDR3 sequences, more than 8% seen once.

This TCR was sampled from an adult with HIV infection. This sequence joins TRBV7-8 and TRBJ1-4; D is uncertain. The specimen was blood, collected before antiretroviral therapy. CDR3 sequence reads: CASSTSWEEKLFF. Written as DNA, the CDR3 is TGTGCCAGCAGCACGAGTTGGGAAGAAAAACTGTTTTTT.